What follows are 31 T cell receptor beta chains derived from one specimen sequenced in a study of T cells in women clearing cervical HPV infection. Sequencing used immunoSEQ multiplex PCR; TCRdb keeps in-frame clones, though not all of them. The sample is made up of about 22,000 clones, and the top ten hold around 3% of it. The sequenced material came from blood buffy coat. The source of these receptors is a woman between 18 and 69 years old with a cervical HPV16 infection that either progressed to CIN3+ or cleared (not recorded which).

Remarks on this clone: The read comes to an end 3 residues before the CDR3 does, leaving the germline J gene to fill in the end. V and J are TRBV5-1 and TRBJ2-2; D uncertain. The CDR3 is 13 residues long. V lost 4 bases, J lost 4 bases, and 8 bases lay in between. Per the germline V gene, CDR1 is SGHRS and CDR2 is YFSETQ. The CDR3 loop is CASSQGTTGELFF. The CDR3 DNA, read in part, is TGCGCCAGCAGCCAAGGCACCACCGGGGAG.

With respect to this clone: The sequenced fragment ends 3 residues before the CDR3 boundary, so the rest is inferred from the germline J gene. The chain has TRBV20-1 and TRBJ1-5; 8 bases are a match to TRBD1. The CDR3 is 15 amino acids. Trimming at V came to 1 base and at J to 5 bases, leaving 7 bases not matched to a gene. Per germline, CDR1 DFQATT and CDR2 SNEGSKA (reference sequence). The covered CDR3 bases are TGCAGTGCTAGAGTCGGAGACAGGGGATATCAGCCC. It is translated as CSARVGDRGYQP. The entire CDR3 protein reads CSARVGDRGYQPQHF.

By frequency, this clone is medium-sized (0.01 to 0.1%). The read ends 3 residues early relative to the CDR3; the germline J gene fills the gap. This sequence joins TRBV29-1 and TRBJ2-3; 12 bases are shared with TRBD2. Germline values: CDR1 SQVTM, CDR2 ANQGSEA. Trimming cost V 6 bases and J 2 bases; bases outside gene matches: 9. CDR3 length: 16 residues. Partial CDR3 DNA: TGCAGCGTCCCCCGACTAGCGGGAGTTGTCACAGATACG. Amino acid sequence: CSVPRLAGVVTDT. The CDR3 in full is CSVPRLAGVVTDTQYF.

The DNA read from the CDR3 is TGTGCCAGCAGTTTAGGTAGAAGTACGGATACG. This translates into CASSLGRSTDT. In full, the CDR3 is CASSLGRSTDTQYF. This rearrangement joins TRBV12-3 or TRBV12-4 to TRBJ2-3; no clear D. The CDR3 end lies 3 residues beyond the end of the read and is filled in from the germline J gene. The CDR3 has 14 amino acids. V was clipped by 1 base and J by 6 bases, with 11 bases between them.

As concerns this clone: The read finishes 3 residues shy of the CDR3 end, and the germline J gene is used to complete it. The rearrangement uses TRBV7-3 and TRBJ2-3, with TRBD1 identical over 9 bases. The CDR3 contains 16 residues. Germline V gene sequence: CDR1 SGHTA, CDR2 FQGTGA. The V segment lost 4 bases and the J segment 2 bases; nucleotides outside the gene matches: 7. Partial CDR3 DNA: TGTGCCAGCAGCTACCCGGGACAGGGAGACACAGATACG. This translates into CASSYPGQGDTDT. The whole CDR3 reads CASSYPGQGDTDTQYF.

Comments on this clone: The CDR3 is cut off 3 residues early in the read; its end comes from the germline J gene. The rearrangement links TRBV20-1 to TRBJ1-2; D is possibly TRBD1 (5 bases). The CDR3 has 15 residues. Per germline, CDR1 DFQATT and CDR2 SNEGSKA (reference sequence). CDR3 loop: CSARDARGGGKGYTF. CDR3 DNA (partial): TGCAGTGCTAGAGATGCAAGGGGCGGAGGGAAAGGC.

CDR3 bases read: TGCAGTACCAAGGCGCGGGAGGTTAGCACAGATACG. This codes for CSTKAREVSTDT. The complete CDR3 protein is CSTKAREVSTDTQYF. This chain uses TRBV20-1 with TRBJ2-3; 8 positions agree with TRBD2. Sequencing ends 3 residues short of the CDR3 end; the germline J gene provides the rest. The CDR3 sequence is 15 residues long. V shed 8 bases, J shed 0 bases, and the junction held 10 bases outside the gene matches. CDR1 and CDR2 (germline): DFQATT, SNEGSKA (reference sequence).

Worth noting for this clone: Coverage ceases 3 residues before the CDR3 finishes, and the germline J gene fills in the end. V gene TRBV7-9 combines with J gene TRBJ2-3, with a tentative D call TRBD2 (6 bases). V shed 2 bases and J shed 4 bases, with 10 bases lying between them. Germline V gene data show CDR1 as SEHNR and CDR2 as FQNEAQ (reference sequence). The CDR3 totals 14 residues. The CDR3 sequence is CASSLISGADTQYF. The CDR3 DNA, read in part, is TGTGCCAGCAGCTTAATTTCGGGGGCAGATACG.

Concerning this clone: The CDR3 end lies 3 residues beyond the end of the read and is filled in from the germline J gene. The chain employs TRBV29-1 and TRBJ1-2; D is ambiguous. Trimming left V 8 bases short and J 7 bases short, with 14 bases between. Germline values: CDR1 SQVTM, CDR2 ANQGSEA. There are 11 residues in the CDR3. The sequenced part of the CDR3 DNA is TGCAGCCCGAAAACTCTATCTGGC. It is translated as CSPKTLSG. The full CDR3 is CSPKTLSGYTF.

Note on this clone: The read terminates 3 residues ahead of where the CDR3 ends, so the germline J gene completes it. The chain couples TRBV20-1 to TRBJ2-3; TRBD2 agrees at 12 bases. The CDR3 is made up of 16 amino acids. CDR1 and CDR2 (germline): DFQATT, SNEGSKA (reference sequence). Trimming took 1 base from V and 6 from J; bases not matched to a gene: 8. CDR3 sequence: CSARGLAGGPSDTQYF. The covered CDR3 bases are TGCAGTGCTAGAGGGCTAGCGGGAGGGCCGTCTGATACG.

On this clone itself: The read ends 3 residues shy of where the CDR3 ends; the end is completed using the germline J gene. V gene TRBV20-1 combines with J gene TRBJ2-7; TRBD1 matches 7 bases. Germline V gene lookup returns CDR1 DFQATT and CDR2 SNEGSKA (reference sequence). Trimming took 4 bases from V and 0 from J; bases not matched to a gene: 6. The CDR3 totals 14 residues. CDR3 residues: CSATGQAFSYEQYF. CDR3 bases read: TGCAGTGCTACCGGACAGGCCTTCTCCTACGAG.

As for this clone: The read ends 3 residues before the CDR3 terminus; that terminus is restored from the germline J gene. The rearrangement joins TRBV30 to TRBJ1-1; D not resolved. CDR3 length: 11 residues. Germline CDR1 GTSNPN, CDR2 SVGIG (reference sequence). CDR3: CAWSDPREAFF. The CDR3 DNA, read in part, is TGTGCCTGGAGCGACCCCAGGGAA.

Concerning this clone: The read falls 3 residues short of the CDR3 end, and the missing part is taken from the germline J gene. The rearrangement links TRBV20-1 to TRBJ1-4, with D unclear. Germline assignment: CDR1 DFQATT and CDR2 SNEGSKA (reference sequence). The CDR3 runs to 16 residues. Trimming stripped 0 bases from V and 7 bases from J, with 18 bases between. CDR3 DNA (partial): TGCAGTGCTAGAGAATTTGCGGCAGATCATTTTGAAAAA. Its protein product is CSAREFAADHFEK. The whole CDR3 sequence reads CSAREFAADHFEKLFF.

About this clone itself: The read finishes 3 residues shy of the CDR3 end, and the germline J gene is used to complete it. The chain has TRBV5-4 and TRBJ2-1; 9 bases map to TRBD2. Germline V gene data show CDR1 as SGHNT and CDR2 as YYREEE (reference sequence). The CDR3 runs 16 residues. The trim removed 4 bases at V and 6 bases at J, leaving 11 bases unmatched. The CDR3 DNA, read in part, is TGTGCCAGCAGCATCCCCCTAGCGGGGTCTTTCAATGAG. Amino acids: CASSIPLAGSFNE. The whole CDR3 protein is CASSIPLAGSFNEQFF.

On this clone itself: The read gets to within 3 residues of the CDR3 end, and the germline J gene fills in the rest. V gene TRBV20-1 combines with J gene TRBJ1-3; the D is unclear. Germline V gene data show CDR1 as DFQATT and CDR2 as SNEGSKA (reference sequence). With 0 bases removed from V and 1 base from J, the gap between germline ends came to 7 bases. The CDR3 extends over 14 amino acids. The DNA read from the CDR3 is TGCAGTGCTAGAGACCCTAGTTCTGGAAACACC. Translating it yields CSARDPSSGNT. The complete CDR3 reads CSARDPSSGNTIYF.

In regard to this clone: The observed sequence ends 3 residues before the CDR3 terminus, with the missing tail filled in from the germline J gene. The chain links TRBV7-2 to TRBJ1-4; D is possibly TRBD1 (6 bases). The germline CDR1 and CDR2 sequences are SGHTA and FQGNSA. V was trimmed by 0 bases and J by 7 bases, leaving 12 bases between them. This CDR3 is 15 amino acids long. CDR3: CASSLAQGGGEKLFF. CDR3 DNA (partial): TGTGCCAGCAGCTTAGCCCAGGGAGGGGGTGAAAAA.

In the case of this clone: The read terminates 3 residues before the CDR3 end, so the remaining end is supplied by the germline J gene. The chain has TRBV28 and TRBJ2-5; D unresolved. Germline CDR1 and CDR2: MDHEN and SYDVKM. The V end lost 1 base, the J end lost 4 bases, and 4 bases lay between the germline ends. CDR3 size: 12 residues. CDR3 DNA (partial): TGTGCCAGCAGTTTATTAATAGAGACC. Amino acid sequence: CASSLLIET. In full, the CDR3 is CASSLLIETQYF.

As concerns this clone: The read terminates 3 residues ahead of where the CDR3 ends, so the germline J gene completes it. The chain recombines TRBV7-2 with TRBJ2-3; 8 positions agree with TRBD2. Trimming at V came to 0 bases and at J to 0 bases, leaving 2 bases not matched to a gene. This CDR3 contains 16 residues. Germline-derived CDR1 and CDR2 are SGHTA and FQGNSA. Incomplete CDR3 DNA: TGTGCCAGCAGCTTAGCGGCTAGCGGGAGCACAGATACG. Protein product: CASSLAASGSTDT. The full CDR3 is CASSLAASGSTDTQYF.

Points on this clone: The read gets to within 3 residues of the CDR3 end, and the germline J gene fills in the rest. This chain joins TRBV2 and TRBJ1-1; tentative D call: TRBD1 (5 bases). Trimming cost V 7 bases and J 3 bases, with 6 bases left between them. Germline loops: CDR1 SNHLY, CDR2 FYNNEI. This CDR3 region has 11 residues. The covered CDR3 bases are TGTGCCAGCAAACAGGACACTGAA. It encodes CASKQDTE. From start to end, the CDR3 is CASKQDTEAFF.

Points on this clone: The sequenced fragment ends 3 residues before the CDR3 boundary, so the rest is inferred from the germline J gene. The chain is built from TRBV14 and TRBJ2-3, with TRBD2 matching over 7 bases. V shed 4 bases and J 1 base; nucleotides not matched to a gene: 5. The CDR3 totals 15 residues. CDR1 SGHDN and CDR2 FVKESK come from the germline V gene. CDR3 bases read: TGTGCCAGCAGCCCAGATCTAGCGGGCACAGATACG. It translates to CASSPDLAGTDT. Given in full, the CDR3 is CASSPDLAGTDTQYF.

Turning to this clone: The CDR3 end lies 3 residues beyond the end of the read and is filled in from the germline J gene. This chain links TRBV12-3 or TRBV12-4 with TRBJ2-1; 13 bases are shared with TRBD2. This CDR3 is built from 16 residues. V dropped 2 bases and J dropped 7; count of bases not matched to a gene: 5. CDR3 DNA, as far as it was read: TGTGCCAGCAGTTTACCTAAGACTAGCGGGAGGAATGAG. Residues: CASSLPKTSGRNE. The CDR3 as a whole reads CASSLPKTSGRNEQFF.

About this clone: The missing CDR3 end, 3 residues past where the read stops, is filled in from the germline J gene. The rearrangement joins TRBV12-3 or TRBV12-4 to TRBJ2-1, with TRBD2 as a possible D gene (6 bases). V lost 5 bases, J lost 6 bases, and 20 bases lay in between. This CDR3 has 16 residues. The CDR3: CASSTGPGGPLNEQFF. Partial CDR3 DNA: TGTGCCAGCAGTACAGGCCCCGGAGGGCCTCTCAATGAG.

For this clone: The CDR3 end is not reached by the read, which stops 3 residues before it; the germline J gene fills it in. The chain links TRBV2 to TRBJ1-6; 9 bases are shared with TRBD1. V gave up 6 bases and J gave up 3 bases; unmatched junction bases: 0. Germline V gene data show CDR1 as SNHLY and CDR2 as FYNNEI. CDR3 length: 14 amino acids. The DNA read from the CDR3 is TGTGCCAGCAGGGACAGGGGCTATAATTCACCC. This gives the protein CASRDRGYNSP. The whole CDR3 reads CASRDRGYNSPLHF.

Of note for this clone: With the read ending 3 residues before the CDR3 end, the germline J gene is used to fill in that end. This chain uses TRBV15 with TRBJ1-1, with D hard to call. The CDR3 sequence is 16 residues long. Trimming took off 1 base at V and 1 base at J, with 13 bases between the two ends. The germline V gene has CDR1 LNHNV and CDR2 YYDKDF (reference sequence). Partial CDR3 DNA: TGTGCCACCAGCAGAGGGCCCCCGCCGGGGAACACTGAA. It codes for CATSRGPPPGNTE. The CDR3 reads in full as CATSRGPPPGNTEAFF.

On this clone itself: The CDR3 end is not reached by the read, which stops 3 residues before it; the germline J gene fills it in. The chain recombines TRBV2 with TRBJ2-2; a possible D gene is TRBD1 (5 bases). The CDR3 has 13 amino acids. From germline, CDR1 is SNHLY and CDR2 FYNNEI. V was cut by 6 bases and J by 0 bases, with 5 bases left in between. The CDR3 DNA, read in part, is TGTGCCAGCAGGGACACGAACACCGGGGAG. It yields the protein CASRDTNTGE. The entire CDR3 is CASRDTNTGELFF.

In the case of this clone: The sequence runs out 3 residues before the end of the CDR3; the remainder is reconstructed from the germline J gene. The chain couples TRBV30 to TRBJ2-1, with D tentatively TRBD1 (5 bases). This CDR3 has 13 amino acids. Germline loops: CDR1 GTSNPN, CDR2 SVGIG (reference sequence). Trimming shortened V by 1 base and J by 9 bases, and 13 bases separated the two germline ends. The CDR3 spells CAWSDRFLSEQFF. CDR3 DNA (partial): TGTGCCTGGAGTGACAGGTTCCTGAGTGAG.

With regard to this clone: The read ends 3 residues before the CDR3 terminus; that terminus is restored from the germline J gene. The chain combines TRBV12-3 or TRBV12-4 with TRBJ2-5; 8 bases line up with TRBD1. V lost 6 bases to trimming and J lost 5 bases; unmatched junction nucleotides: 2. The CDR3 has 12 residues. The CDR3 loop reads CASRRQGETQYF. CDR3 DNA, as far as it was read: TGTGCCAGCAGAAGACAGGGGGAGACC.

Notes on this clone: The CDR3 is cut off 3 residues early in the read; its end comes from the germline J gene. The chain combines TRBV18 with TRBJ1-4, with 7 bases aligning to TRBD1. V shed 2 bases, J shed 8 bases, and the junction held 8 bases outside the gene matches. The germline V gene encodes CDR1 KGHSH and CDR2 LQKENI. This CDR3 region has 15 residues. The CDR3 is CASSPSGGIGEKLFF. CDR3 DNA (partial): TGTGCCAGCTCACCATCAGGGGGAATTGGGGAAAAA.

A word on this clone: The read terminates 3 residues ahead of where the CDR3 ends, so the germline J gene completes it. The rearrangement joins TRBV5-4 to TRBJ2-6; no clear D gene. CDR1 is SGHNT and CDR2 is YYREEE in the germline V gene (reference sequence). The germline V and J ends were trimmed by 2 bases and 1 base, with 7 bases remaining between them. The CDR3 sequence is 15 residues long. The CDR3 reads CASSLMASGANVLTF. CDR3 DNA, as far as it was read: TGTGCCAGCAGCTTAATGGCATCTGGGGCCAACGTC. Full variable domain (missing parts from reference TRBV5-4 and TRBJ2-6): ETGVTQSPTHLIKTRGQQVTLRCSSQSGHNTVSWYQQALGQGPQFIFQYYREEENGRGNFPPRFSGLQFPNYSSELNVNALELDDSALYLCASSLMASGANVLTFGAGSRLTVL.

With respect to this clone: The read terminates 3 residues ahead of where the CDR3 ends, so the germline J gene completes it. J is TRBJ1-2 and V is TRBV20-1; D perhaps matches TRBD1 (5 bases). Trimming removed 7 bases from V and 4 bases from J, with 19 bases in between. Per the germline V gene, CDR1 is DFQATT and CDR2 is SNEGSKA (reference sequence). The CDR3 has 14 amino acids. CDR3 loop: CSVSGAPGIYGYTF. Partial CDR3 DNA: TGCAGTGTCAGCGGGGCCCCCGGGATCTATGGC.

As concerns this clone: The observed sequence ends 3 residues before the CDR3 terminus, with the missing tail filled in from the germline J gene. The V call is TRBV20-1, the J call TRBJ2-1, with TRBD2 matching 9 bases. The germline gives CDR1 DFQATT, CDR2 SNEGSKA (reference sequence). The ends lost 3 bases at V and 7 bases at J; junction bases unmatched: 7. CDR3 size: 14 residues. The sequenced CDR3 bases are TGCAGTGCTAGCCATAGCGGGAGCCGGAATGAG. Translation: CSASHSGSRNE. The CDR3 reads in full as CSASHSGSRNEQFF.